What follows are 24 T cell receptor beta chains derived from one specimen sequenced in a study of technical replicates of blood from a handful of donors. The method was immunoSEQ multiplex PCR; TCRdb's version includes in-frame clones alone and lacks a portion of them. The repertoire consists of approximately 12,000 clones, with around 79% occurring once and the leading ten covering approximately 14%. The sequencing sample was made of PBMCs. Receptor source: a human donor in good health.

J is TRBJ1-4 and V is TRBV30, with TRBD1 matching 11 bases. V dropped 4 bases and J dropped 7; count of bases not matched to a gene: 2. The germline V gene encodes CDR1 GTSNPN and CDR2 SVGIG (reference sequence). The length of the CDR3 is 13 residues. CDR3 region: CAWTGTGGEKLFF. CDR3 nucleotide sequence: TGTGCCTGGACCGGGACAGGGGGTGAAAAACTGTTTTTT. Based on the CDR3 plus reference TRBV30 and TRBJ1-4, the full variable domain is SQTIHQWPATLVQPVGSPLSLECTVEGTSNPNLYWYRQAAGRGLQLLFYSVGIGQISSEVPQNLSASRPQDRQFILSSKKLLLSDSGFYLCAWTGTGGEKLFFGSGTQLSVL.

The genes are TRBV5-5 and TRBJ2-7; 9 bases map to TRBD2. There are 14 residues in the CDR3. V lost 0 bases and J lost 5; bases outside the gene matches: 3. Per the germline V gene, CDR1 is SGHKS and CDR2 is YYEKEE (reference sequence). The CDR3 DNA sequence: TGTGCCAGCAGCTTGGGCGGGAGGGCCGACGAGCAGTACTTC. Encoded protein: CASSLGGRADEQYF. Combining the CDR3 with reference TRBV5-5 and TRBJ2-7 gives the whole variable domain DAGVTQSPTHLIKTRGQQVTLRCSPISGHKSVSWYQQVLGQGPQFIFQYYEKEERGRGNFPDRFSARQFPNYSSELNVNALLLGDSALYLCASSLGGRADEQYFGPGTRLTVT.

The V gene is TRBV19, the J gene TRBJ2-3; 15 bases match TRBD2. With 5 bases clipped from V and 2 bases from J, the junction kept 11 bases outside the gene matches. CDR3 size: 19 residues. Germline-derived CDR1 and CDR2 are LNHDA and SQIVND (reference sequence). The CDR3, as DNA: TGTGCCAGTAGTTCGAGACCGGGACTAGCGGGAGGTTACACAGATACGCAGTATTTT. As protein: CASSSRPGLAGGYTDTQYF.

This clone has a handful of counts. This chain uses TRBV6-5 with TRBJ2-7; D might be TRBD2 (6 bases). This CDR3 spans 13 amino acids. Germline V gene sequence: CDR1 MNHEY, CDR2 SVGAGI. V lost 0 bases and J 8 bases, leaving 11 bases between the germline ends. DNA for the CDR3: TGTGCCAGCAGTTACTCGCCGGGAGAACAGCAGTACTTC. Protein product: CASSYSPGEQQYF.

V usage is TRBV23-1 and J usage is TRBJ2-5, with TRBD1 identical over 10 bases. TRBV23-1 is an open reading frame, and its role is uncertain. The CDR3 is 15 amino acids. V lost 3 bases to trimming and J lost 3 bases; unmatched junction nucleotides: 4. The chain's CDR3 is CASSQPGQGEETQYF. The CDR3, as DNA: TGCGCCAGCAGTCAGCCCGGACAGGGGGAAGAGACCCAGTACTTC.

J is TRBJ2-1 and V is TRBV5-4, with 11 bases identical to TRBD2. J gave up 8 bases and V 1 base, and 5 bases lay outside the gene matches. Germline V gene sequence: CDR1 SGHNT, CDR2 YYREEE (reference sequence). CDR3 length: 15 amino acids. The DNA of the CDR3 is TGTGCCAGCAGCTTGACTAGCGGGAGCTCGGATGAGCAGTTCTTC. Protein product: CASSLTSGSSDEQFF.

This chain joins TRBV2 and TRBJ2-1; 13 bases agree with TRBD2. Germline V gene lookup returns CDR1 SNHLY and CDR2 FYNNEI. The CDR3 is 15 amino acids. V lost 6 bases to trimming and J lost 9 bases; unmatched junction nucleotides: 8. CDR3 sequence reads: CASSAGLAGDFEQFF. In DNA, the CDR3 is TGTGCCAGCAGCGCCGGACTAGCGGGAGATTTTGAGCAGTTCTTC.

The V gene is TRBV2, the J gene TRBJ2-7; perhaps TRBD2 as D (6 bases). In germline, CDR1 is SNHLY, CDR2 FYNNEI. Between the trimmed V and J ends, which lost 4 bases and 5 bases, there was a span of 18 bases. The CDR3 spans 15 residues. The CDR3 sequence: CASSGGAQTYNEQYF. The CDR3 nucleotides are TGTGCCAGCAGTGGCGGGGCACAGACGTATAACGAGCAGTACTTC. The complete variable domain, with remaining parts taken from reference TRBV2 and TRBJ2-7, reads EPEVTQTPSHQVTQMGQEVILRCVPISNHLYFYWYRQILGQKVEFLVSFYNNEISEKSEIFDDQFSVERPDGSNFTLKIRSTKLEDSAMYFCASSGGAQTYNEQYFGPGTRLTVT.

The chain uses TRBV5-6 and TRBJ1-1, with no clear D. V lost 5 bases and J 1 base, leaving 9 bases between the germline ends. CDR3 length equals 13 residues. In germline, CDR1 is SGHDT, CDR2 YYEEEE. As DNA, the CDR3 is TGTGCCAGCAGTAAGCCCCAGAACACTGAAGCTTTCTTT. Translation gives CASSKPQNTEAFF.

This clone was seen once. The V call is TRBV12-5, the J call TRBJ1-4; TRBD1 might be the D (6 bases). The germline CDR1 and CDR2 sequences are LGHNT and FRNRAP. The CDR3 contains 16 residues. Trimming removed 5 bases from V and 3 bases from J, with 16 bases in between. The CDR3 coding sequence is TGTGCTAGTGGTCCCGCGACAGGTGGGGCTAATGAAAAACTGTTTTTT. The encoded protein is CASGPATGGANEKLFF. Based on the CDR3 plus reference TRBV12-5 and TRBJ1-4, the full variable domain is DARVTQTPRHKVTEMGQEVTMRCQPILGHNTVFWYRQTMMQGLELLAYFRNRAPLDDSGMPKDRFSAEMPDATLATLKIQPSEPRDSAVYFCASGPATGGANEKLFFGSGTQLSVL.

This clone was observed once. CDR3 protein: CAISERAGPQPQHF. The CDR3 DNA reads as TGTGCCATCAGTGAGCGGGCAGGGCCTCAGCCCCAGCATTTT. The chain is built from TRBV10-3 and TRBJ1-5, with TRBD1 as a possible D gene (5 bases). Trimming shortened V by 2 bases and J by 6 bases, and 11 bases separated the two germline ends. Germline V gene data show CDR1 as ENHRY and CDR2 as SYGVKD. CDR3 length: 14 amino acids.

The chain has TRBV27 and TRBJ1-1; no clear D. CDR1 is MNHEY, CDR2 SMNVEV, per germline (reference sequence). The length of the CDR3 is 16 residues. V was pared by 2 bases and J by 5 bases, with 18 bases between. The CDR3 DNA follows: TGTGCCAGCAGTTTAATCATAGGTGAGACAAGGACTGAAGCTTTCTTT. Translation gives CASSLIIGETRTEAFF.

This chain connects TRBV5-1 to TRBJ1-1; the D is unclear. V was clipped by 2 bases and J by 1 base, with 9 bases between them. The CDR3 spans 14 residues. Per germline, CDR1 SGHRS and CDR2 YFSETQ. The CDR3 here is CASSFGETNTEAFF. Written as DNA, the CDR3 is TGCGCCAGCAGCTTTGGGGAGACGAACACTGAAGCTTTCTTT.

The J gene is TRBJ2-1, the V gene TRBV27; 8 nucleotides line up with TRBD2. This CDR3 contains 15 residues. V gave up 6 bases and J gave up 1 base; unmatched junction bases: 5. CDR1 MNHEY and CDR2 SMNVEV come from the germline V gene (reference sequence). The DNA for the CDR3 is TGTGCCAGCAGGCCCCGCGGGGGGTCCTACAATGAGCAGTTCTTC. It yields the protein CASRPRGGSYNEQFF.

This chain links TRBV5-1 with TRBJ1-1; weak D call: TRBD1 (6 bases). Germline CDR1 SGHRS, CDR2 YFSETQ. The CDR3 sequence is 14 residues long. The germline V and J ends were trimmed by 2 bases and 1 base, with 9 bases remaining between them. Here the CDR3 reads CASSFRGTNTEAFF. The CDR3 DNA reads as TGCGCCAGCAGCTTCAGGGGAACGAACACTGAAGCTTTCTTT.

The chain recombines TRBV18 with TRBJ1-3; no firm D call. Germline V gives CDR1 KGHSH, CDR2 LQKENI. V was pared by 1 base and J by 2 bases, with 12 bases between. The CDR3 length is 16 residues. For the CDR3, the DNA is TGTGCCAGCTCACCACGAGGTGCCAGCACTGGAAACACCATATATTTT. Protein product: CASSPRGASTGNTIYF.

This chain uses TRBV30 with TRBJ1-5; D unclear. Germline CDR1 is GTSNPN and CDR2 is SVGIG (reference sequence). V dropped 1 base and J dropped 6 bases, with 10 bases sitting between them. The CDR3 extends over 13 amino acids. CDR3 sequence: CAWSGKGSQPQHF. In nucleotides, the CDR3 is TGTGCCTGGAGTGGAAAAGGGAGTCAGCCCCAGCATTTT.

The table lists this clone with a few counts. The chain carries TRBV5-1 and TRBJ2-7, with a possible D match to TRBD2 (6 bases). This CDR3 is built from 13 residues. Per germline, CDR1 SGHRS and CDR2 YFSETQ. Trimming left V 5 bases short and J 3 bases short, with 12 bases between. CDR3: CASRGRGNYEQYF. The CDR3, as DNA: TGCGCCAGCAGGGGACGGGGGAACTACGAGCAGTACTTC.

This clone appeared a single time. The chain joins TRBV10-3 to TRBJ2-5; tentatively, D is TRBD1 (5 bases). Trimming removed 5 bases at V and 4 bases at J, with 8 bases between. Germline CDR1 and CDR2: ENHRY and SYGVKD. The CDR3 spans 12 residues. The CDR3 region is CAISPGSETQYF. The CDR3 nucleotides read TGTGCCATCAGTCCAGGGTCAGAGACCCAGTACTTC.

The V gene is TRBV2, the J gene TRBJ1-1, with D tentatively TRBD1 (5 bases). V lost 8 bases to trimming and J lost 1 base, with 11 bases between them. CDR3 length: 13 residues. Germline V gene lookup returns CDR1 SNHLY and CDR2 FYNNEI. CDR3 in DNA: TGTGCCAGCCAGATACAGGAGAACACTGAAGCTTTCTTT. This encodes CASQIQENTEAFF.

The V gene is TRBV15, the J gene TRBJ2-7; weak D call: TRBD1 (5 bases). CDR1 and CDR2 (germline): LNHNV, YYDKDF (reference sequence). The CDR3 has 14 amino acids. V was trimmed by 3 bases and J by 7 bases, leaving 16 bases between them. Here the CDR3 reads CATSRDTFVGEQYF. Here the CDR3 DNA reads TGTGCCACCAGCAGGGACACCTTCGTTGGAGAGCAGTACTTC.

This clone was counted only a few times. CDR3 sequence reads: CASSEGQGETEAFF. CDR3 nucleotide sequence: TGTGCCAGCAGTGAAGGACAGGGTGAAACTGAAGCTTTCTTT. V and J are TRBV6-1 and TRBJ1-1; 7 bases fit TRBD1. Per germline, CDR1 MNHNS and CDR2 SASEGT. The CDR3 sequence is 14 residues long. V shed 1 base and J 5 bases; nucleotides not matched to a gene: 4.

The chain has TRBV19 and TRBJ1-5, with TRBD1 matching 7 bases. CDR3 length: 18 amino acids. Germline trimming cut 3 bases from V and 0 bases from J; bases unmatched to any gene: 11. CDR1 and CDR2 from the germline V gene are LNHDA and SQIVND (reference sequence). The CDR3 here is CASSIVEGAWDSNQPQHF. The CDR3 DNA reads TGTGCCAGTAGTATCGTTGAGGGGGCCTGGGATAGCAATCAGCCCCAGCATTTT.

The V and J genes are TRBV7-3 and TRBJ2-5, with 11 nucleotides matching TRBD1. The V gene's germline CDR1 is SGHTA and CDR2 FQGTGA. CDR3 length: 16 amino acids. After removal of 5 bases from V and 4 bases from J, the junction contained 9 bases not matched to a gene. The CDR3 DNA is TGTGCCAGCAGCACGCAGGGACAGGGGGAGGGAGAGACCCAGTACTTC. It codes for CASSTQGQGEGETQYF.